This TCR beta chain stems from a study of cytomegalovirus exposure and HLA in healthy donors. Study findings and constraints: TCR association rates varied by HLA locus in a later analysis, with DRB1 highest and HLA-C lowest. Segments of the TCR beta V type were, in most cases, productive about 87% or about 30% of the time in an earlier analysis.

Despite likely unrecorded immune exposures, the donors were nominally healthy at the time of sampling. 60 Vbeta and 13 Jbeta primers were used in PCR. The repertoire was sequenced with immunoSEQ multiplex PCR; TCRdb's copy has only in-frame clones and lacks some. The table counts some 89,000 clones; 3% to 3.5% lies in the top ten. This CDR3 contains 15 residues. CDR1 MDHEN and CDR2 SYDVKM come from the germline V gene. Deletions cut 2 bases from V and 4 bases from J, with 14 bases between. In the case of this clone: As yet, its antigen is unknown.

The sample consisted of PBMCs. The gene calls are TRBV28 and TRBJ1-2; a weak D match, TRBD1 (5 bases). This clonotype was sampled from a young woman in good health and CMV-seronegative. The CDR3 sequence is CASSLETVQGYGYTF. For the CDR3, the DNA is TGTGCCAGCAGTTTAGAGACAGTCCAAGGCTATGGCTACACCTTC.